This passage covers 22 T cell receptor beta chains from one sample sequenced in a study of T cell repertoires in cytomegalovirus infection. TCRdb redid the calling of the reads with MiXCR, one entry per CDR3 protein. The sample consists of approximately 260,000 distinct CDR3 sequences, 15% to 20% of them appearing once. The sequenced sample consisted of CD8+ T cells from PBMCs. The receptors were gathered from a human donor in good health (CMV status not recorded). Some clones in this sample may be carry-over from other donors' samples.

CDR3 protein: CASSGRASGTHEQYF. CDR3 sequence (DNA): TGTGCCAGCAGTGGGCGGGCTAGCGGTACCCACGAGCAGTACTTC. This sequence joins TRBV28 and TRBJ2-7, with 7 positions matching TRBD2. CDR1 and CDR2 from the germline V gene are MDHEN and SYDVKM. Trimming took 5 bases from V and 5 from J; bases not matched to a gene: 12. The CDR3 totals 15 residues.

In its sample, this clonotype was seen many times. The rearrangement uses TRBV7-2 and TRBJ2-3; TRBD2 matches at 15 bases. CDR3 size: 24 residues. V lost 1 base and J lost 0; bases outside the gene matches: 20. The germline CDR1 and CDR2 sequences are SGHTA and FQGNSA. CDR3 residues: CASSLEGRPGLAGGPTPSTDTQYF. In nucleotides, the CDR3 is TGTGCCAGCAGCTTAGAGGGGAGACCGGGACTAGCGGGGGGCCCTACCCCAAGCACAGATACGCAGTATTTT.

This clonotype appeared many times. The chain is built from TRBV7-6 and TRBJ1-4; tentatively, D is TRBD1 (5 bases). Trimming took off 3 bases at V and 8 bases at J, with 13 bases between the two ends. This CDR3 has 14 amino acids. Germline-derived CDR1 and CDR2 are SGHVS and FNYEAQ. CDR3 in amino acids: CASSFEGSGEKLFF. CDR3 coding DNA: TGTGCCAGCAGCTTTGAGGGTTCAGGGGAAAAACTGTTTTTT.

V usage is TRBV20-1 and J usage is TRBJ2-5; 8 bases agree with TRBD2. The CDR3 consists of 14 residues. Unmatched junction bases numbered 9, after V lost 4 bases and J lost 5 bases. From germline, CDR1 is DFQATT and CDR2 SNEGSKA (reference sequence). This chain's CDR3 is CSAKSGGSQETQYF. CDR3 bases: TGCAGTGCTAAGAGCGGGGGTAGTCAGGAGACCCAGTACTTC.

This clonotype turned up a few times. The J gene is TRBJ2-3, the V gene TRBV7-2; 10 nucleotides match TRBD2. V was clipped by 6 bases and J by 2 bases; unmatched bases: 8. The CDR3 covers 16 residues. Germline V gene lookup returns CDR1 SGHTA and CDR2 FQGNSA. The CDR3 sequence is CASSSGLAVHTDTQYF. In nucleotides, the CDR3 is TGTGCCAGCAGTTCCGGACTAGCGGTGCACACAGATACGCAGTATTTT.

This clonotype was seen many times. The genes are TRBV7-8 and TRBJ2-4, with a possible D match to TRBD2 (6 bases). The CDR3 has 14 residues. Trimming pared 5 bases from V and 6 bases from J, leaving 14 bases between. CDR1 is SGHVS and CDR2 is FQNEAQ in the germline V gene. This CDR3 reads CASSDDGGVNIQYF. Here the CDR3 DNA reads TGTGCCAGCAGCGACGACGGAGGGGTAAACATTCAGTACTTC.

This clonotype was seen a few times. The rearrangement joins TRBV5-1 to TRBJ1-1; 7 bases are shared with TRBD1. The CDR3 has 13 amino acids. Germline lookup yields CDR1 SGHRS and CDR2 YFSETQ. The junction had 7 bases not matched to a gene; V was cut back by 4 bases and J by 7 bases. CDR3 residues: CASSPLTGHEAFF. CDR3 DNA sequence: TGCGCCAGCAGCCCACTGACAGGGCATGAAGCTTTCTTT. The full variable domain, in which reference TRBV5-1 and TRBJ1-1 provide the parts outside the CDR3, is KAGVTQTPRYLIKTRGQQVTLSCSPISGHRSVSWYQQTPGQGLQFLFEYFSETQRNKGNFPGRFSGRQFSNSRSEMNVSTLELGDSALYLCASSPLTGHEAFFGQGTRLTVV.

Comment on this clonotype: A much bigger clone sits one base away, suggesting this may be a read error. The chain links TRBV5-6 to TRBJ2-1; D unresolved. In germline, CDR1 is SGHDT, CDR2 YYEEEE. The CDR3 has 13 residues. The V end lost 0 bases, the J end lost 7 bases, and 8 bases lay between the germline ends. The DNA of the CDR3 is TGTGCCAGCAGCTTGGGGGTGGCTAATGAGCAGTTCTTC. It is translated as CASSLGVANEQFF. The complete variable domain, with remaining parts taken from reference TRBV5-6 and TRBJ2-1, reads DAGVTQSPTHLIKTRGQQVTLRCSPKSGHDTVSWYQQALGQGPQFIFQYYEEEERQRGNFPDRFSGHQFPNYSSELNVNALLLGDSALYLCASSLGVANEQFFGPGTRLTVL.

Comments on this clonotype: This clone may be a read error of a much larger clone one base away. This sequence joins TRBV7-9 and TRBJ2-7, with a possible D match to TRBD1 (5 bases). CDR3 length: 15 amino acids. Germline CDR1 is SEHNR and CDR2 is FQNEAQ (reference sequence). Trimming shortened V by 5 bases and J by 0 bases, and 14 bases separated the two germline ends. The CDR3 spells CASSTAGNTSYEQYF. CDR3 sequence (DNA): TGTGCCAGCAGCACGGCAGGGAATACCTCCTACGAGCAGTACTTC.

Ten or more counts support this clonotype. V and J are TRBV28 and TRBJ2-1; 7 bases fit TRBD2. The CDR3 is 15 amino acids. J was trimmed by 3 bases and V by 1 base; bases with no gene match: 3. The germline CDR1 and CDR2 sequences are MDHEN and SYDVKM. CDR3 in amino acids: CASSLFRGDYNEQFF. The CDR3 DNA sequence: TGTGCCAGCAGTTTATTTCGGGGGGACTACAATGAGCAGTTCTTC.

This clonotype came up a few times. The V gene is TRBV7-9, the J gene TRBJ1-5; no firm D call. CDR3 size: 12 residues. Germline-derived CDR1 and CDR2 are SEHNR and FQNEAQ (reference sequence). Trimming shortened V by 8 bases and J by 3 bases, and 8 bases separated the two germline ends. The CDR3 is CASAQTNQPQHF. The CDR3 nucleotides read TGTGCCAGCGCCCAGACCAATCAGCCCCAGCATTTT. The full variable domain, rest sourced from reference TRBV7-9 and TRBJ1-5, is DTGVSQNPRHKITKRGQNVTFRCDPISEHNRLYWYRQTLGQGPEFLTYFQNEAQLEKSRLLSDRFSAERPKGSFSTLEIQRTEQGDSAMYLCASAQTNQPQHFGDGTRLSIL.

This clonotype showed up just a few times. V gene TRBV20-1 combines with J gene TRBJ2-7; 8 bases are shared with TRBD1. Trimming removed 2 bases from V and 3 bases from J; junction bases left unmatched: 3. The CDR3 is made up of 13 amino acids. Germline CDR1 reads DFQATT; CDR2 reads SNEGSKA (reference sequence). The CDR3 is CSARSGQVYEQYF. CDR3 bases: TGCAGTGCTAGATCGGGACAGGTCTACGAGCAGTACTTC.

The genes are TRBV2 and TRBJ2-3; 13 bases line up with TRBD2. Germline V lookup: CDR1 SNHLY, CDR2 FYNNEI. This CDR3 region has 15 residues. Unmatched junction bases numbered 4, after V lost 5 bases and J lost 5 bases. CDR3 sequence (DNA): TGTGCCAGCAGTACTAGCGGGGGGGCTCAAGATACGCAGTATTTT. Its protein is CASSTSGGAQDTQYF. The full variable domain, rest sourced from reference TRBV2 and TRBJ2-3, is EPEVTQTPSHQVTQMGQEVILRCVPISNHLYFYWYRQILGQKVEFLVSFYNNEISEKSEIFDDQFSVERPDGSNFTLKIRSTKLEDSAMYFCASSTSGGAQDTQYFGPGTRLTVL.

There are a few counts of this clonotype. The chain uses TRBV6-1 and TRBJ1-1, with D uncertain. Looked up from germline, CDR1 is MNHNS and CDR2 is SASEGT. The CDR3 length is 16 residues. V shed 1 base and J shed 1 base, with 13 bases lying between them. This CDR3 is CASSEGVATENTEAFF. The DNA of the CDR3 is TGTGCCAGCAGTGAAGGAGTGGCGACGGAGAACACTGAAGCTTTCTTT.

This clonotype was detected only a few times. CDR3 DNA: TGTGCCAGCAGTTACTCAGGGGGCGCGGCTGAAGCTTTCTTT. The encoded protein is CASSYSGGAAEAFF. The rearrangement links TRBV6-5 to TRBJ1-1; 7 bases align to TRBD1. Trimming removed 0 bases from V and 6 bases from J; junction bases left unmatched: 4. Germline CDR1 is MNHEY and CDR2 is SVGAGI. The CDR3 contains 14 residues.

The chain recombines TRBV29-1 with TRBJ2-1, with D possibly TRBD2 on 5 matching bases. The CDR3 extends over 11 amino acids. The V end was cut by 2 bases, the J end by 12 bases, with 11 bases between. Germline V gene data show CDR1 as SQVTM and CDR2 as ANQGSEA. The CDR3 sequence is CSVETRAGQFF. The CDR3 DNA sequence: TGCAGCGTTGAAACTAGGGCTGGGCAGTTCTTC.

In its sample, this clonotype was seen a few times. The chain is built from TRBV4-1 and TRBJ2-7, with D unresolved. The CDR3 spans 13 residues. The ends were cut back, 3 bases at V and 1 base at J, with 7 bases in the middle. Germline CDR1 and CDR2: MGHRA and YSYEKL. The CDR3 coding sequence is TGCGCCAGCAGCCAGGCCTCATCCTACGAGCAGTACTTC. This encodes CASSQASSYEQYF.

This chain uses TRBV12-3 or TRBV12-4 with TRBJ1-5; 9 positions agree with TRBD1. V shed 6 bases and J 5 bases; nucleotides not matched to a gene: 14. This CDR3 comprises 17 residues. The chain's CDR3 is CASSPTPGTGPYQPQHF. CDR3 coding DNA: TGTGCCAGCAGCCCCACTCCCGGGACAGGGCCTTATCAGCCCCAGCATTTT.

This clonotype came up a few times. The chain links TRBV6-1 to TRBJ2-3; D gene unclear. V was pared by 3 bases and J by 1 base, with 11 bases between. Germline lookup yields CDR1 MNHNS and CDR2 SASEGT. The CDR3 extends over 15 amino acids. The CDR3: CASSEGQRGTDTQYF. In DNA form, the CDR3 reads TGTGCCAGCAGTGAGGGCCAGAGAGGCACAGATACGCAGTATTTT.

This clonotype came up a few times. The chain joins TRBV10-3 to TRBJ2-3; TRBD2 agrees at 10 bases. Germline V gene data show CDR1 as ENHRY and CDR2 as SYGVKD. This CDR3 is built from 18 residues. Germline trimming cut 2 bases from V and 0 bases from J; bases unmatched to any gene: 8. The CDR3 DNA follows: TGTGCCATCAGTGAGAACCTTCTAGCGGGGGACAGCACAGATACGCAGTATTTT. Translated: CAISENLLAGDSTDTQYF.

The J gene is TRBJ2-7, the V gene TRBV28, with 10 bases lining up with TRBD1. V dropped 5 bases and J dropped 6; count of bases not matched to a gene: 7. CDR1 is MDHEN and CDR2 is SYDVKM in the germline V gene. The CDR3 covers 14 residues. The DNA of the CDR3 is TGTGCCAGCAGTATCTCCGGGACAGGGGCCGAGCAGTACTTC. It is translated as CASSISGTGAEQYF.

This clonotype has a handful of counts. The CDR3 DNA sequence: TGTGCCAGCAGTTACGAACAGGTTAGCTCCTACGAGCAGTACTTC. It codes for CASSYEQVSSYEQYF. J is TRBJ2-7 and V is TRBV6-2 or TRBV6-3; the D gene is possibly TRBD1 (5 bases). The length of the CDR3 is 15 residues. Germline CDR1 and CDR2: MNHEY and SVGEGT. Trimming removed 2 bases at V and 0 bases at J, with 11 bases between.